This T cell receptor beta chain was obtained from a study of blood T cell repertoires in COVID-19. CDR3 length: 15 residues. Germline V gene sequence: CDR1 WNHNN, CDR2 SYGVQD (reference sequence). The V gene end was trimmed by 3 bases and the J gene end by 5 bases; junction bases not matched to a gene: 8. Participant age was roughly 18 to 90 years, and participants resided in fewer than 30 US areas. Repertoires were generated with immunoSEQ multiplex PCR, while TCRdb's copy carries only in-frame clones and drops some. Counted here are roughly 360,000 clones, 87% occurring once; the ten biggest clones make up 1% to 1.5%.

Specimen: PBMCs or T cells enriched from blood (not recorded which). The receptor was derived from a man aged 25-45 years who had recovered from COVID-19. The chain combines TRBV10-1 with TRBJ2-7, with TRBD1 matching 9 bases. CDR3 loop: CASSDTGQGADEQYF. CDR3 nucleotide sequence: TGCGCCAGCAGTGATACGGGACAGGGTGCCGACGAGCAGTACTTC.